This T cell receptor beta chain was retrieved from a study of blood T cell repertoires in COVID-19. Sequenced by immunoSEQ multiplex PCR; TCRdb stores in-frame clones only, minus some. The repertoire holds around 60,000 clones, with roughly 87% as singletons. V lost 8 bases to trimming and J lost 10 bases, with 14 bases between them. The CDR3 runs to 11 residues. This receptor was obtained from a man aged 50 to 59 with active COVID-19. The specimen sequenced was peripheral blood. The chain combines TRBV23-1 with TRBJ1-1; D perhaps matches TRBD1 (5 bases). TRBV23-1 is known as an ORF, though its function is uncertain. As DNA, the CDR3 is TGCGCCAGCGGGCCCTACGGGGGAGCTTTCTTT. Its protein product is CASGPYGGAFF.